The clone carrying this TCR beta chain has more than one count but fewer than ten. This sample stems from a study of blood T cells in healthy people across ages. A minimum of 6 million PBMCs was isolated per sample. The junction had 12 bases not matched to a gene; V was cut back by 9 bases and J by 8 bases. The CDR3 extends over 15 amino acids. The germline V gene encodes CDR1 LNHDA and CDR2 SQIVND (reference sequence). Sample-barcoded 5' priming and a J-beta primer mix drove a second PCR of roughly 7 to 11 cycles. Using its own MiXCR run on the 5' RACE reads, TCRdb lists one record per CDR3 protein. This sample carries 1.6 million or so distinct CDR3 sequences, about 31% of them seen once, and the ten largest clones take approximately 10%.

The chain employs TRBV19 and TRBJ2-3, with TRBD2 matching over 12 bases. This sequence originates from a woman younger than 45 in good health. The material sequenced was blood. The CDR3 here is CASETSGGQTGTQYF. The DNA for the CDR3 is TGTGCCAGCGAGACTAGCGGGGGCCAAACGGGTACGCAGTATTTT.